The 17 T cell receptor beta chains below come from one sample, sequenced in a study of blood T cell repertoires in COVID-19. Produced via immunoSEQ multiplex PCR; TCRdb's table is partial and in-frame only. The sample records about 140,000 clones, 88% being singletons. Sequencing input: peripheral blood. The receptors were sampled from a human donor with COVID-19, enrolled during active disease. The donor label of this sample is uncertain.

This clone occurred a few times. The chain employs TRBV27 and TRBJ1-6; D gene uncertain. Trimming left V 3 bases short and J 6 bases short, with 6 bases between. This CDR3 is 13 amino acids long. In germline, CDR1 is MNHEY, CDR2 SMNVEV (reference sequence). The CDR3 here is CASSLYGNSPLHF. CDR3 nucleotide sequence: TGTGCCAGCAGTTTGTACGGTAATTCACCCCTCCACTTT.

This sequence joins TRBV3-1 (or the pseudogene TRBV3-2) and TRBJ2-3; D is unclear. This CDR3 has 14 residues. CDR1 LGHDT and CDR2 YNNKEL come from the germline V gene (reference sequence). Between the trimmed V and J ends, which lost 1 base and 1 base, there was a span of 6 bases. CDR3 loop: CASSQGIGTDTQYF. The CDR3 bases are TGTGCCAGCAGCCAAGGTATCGGCACAGATACGCAGTATTTT.

The chain carries TRBV5-1 and TRBJ2-7, with D maybe TRBD2 (5 bases). CDR3 length equals 12 residues. Trimming took off 4 bases at V and 7 bases at J, with 12 bases between the two ends. Germline V gene data show CDR1 as SGHRS and CDR2 as YFSETQ. This chain's CDR3 is CASSHAPGEQYF. For the CDR3, the DNA is TGCGCCAGCAGCCATGCTCCGGGGGAGCAGTACTTC.

The CDR3 sequence is CAINGQGLITDTQYF. The CDR3 nucleotides read TGTGCCATCAACGGACAGGGCCTTATCACAGATACGCAGTATTTT. The rearrangement uses TRBV10-3 and TRBJ2-3; 8 bases match TRBD1. The V and J ends lost 7 bases and 2 bases, in that order; junction bases with no gene match: 8. The CDR3 contains 15 residues. In germline, CDR1 is ENHRY, CDR2 SYGVKD.

The chain's CDR3 is CASSHRGSQHF. CDR3 in DNA: TGTGCCAGCAGTCATAGGGGGTCCCAGCATTTT. This chain connects TRBV12-3 or TRBV12-4 to TRBJ1-5, with D possibly matching TRBD1 (6 bases). The CDR3 totals 11 residues. Trimming removed 5 bases from V and 11 bases from J, with 10 bases in between.

This clone appeared once. This sequence joins TRBV19 and TRBJ2-3; D is undetermined. The CDR3 runs to 16 residues. Per the germline V gene, CDR1 is LNHDA and CDR2 is SQIVND (reference sequence). V lost 5 bases to trimming and J lost 0 bases, with 15 bases between them. In nucleotides, the CDR3 is TGTGCCAGTAGTCAACTCTTCTCCACTAGCACAGATACGCAGTATTTT. It translates to CASSQLFSTSTDTQYF. The entire variable domain, with the rest obtained from reference TRBV19 and TRBJ2-3, is as follows: DGGITQSPKYLFRKEGQNVTLSCEQNLNHDAMYWYRQDPGQGLRLIYYSQIVNDFQKGDIAEGYSVSREKKESFPLTVTSAQKNPTAFYLCASSQLFSTSTDTQYFGPGTRLTVL.

This chain joins TRBV7-9 and TRBJ1-2; D not certain. The germline V gene encodes CDR1 SEHNR and CDR2 FQNEAQ (reference sequence). This CDR3 has 13 residues. The V gene lost 1 base and the J gene lost 10 bases, with 13 bases spanning the gap. CDR3 in amino acids: CASSLVEASLYTF. The CDR3 DNA is TGTGCCAGCAGCTTAGTCGAGGCTTCTCTCTACACCTTC. The entire variable domain, with the rest obtained from reference TRBV7-9 and TRBJ1-2, is as follows: DTGVSQNPRHKITKRGQNVTFRCDPISEHNRLYWYRQTLGQGPEFLTYFQNEAQLEKSRLLSDRFSAERPKGSFSTLEIQRTEQGDSAMYLCASSLVEASLYTFGSGTRLTVV.

V is TRBV5-6 and J is TRBJ1-1, with 7 nucleotides matching TRBD1. CDR1 is SGHDT and CDR2 is YYEEEE in the germline V gene. With V trimmed by 4 bases and J by 0 bases, 3 bases remained unmatched. The CDR3 contains 14 residues. The CDR3 DNA reads TGTGCCAGCAGCCGACAGGGTTTGAACACTGAAGCTTTCTTT. Amino acid sequence: CASSRQGLNTEAFF.

The chain uses TRBV7-9 and TRBJ1-2, with 12 positions matching TRBD1. CDR1 and CDR2 (germline): SEHNR, FQNEAQ (reference sequence). V trimming: 5 bases; J trimming: 8 bases; junction bases outside the gene matches: 6. The CDR3 is made up of 14 amino acids. The chain's CDR3 is CASSPGQGAHGYTF. Here the CDR3 DNA reads TGTGCCAGCAGCCCGGGACAGGGGGCGCACGGCTACACCTTC.

The chain recombines TRBV5-6 with TRBJ1-4; D is undetermined. The CDR3 sequence is 14 residues long. Trimming shortened V by 1 base and J by 5 bases, and 9 bases separated the two germline ends. Germline CDR1 SGHDT, CDR2 YYEEEE. The CDR3 region is CASSLLQQNEKLFF. In DNA form, the CDR3 reads TGTGCCAGCAGCTTGCTACAGCAAAATGAAAAACTGTTTTTT. Using reference TRBV5-6 and TRBJ1-4 for the parts outside the CDR3, the full variable domain is DAGVTQSPTHLIKTRGQQVTLRCSPKSGHDTVSWYQQALGQGPQFIFQYYEEEERQRGNFPDRFSGHQFPNYSSELNVNALLLGDSALYLCASSLLQQNEKLFFGSGTQLSVL.

This sequence joins TRBV15 and TRBJ2-1; D is possibly TRBD2 (5 bases). Trimming took 0 bases from V and 7 from J, leaving 16 bases between them. CDR1 is LNHNV, CDR2 YYDKDF, per germline (reference sequence). CDR3 length: 16 amino acids. The CDR3 DNA follows: TGTGCCACCAGCAGAGATACGGGTAGTACGGGGAATGAGCAGTTCTTC. It is translated as CATSRDTGSTGNEQFF. The full variable domain, its missing parts supplied by reference TRBV15 and TRBJ2-1, is DAMVIQNPRYQVTQFGKPVTLSCSQTLNHNVMYWYQQKSSQAPKLLFHYYDKDFNNEADTPDNFQSRRPNTSFCFLDIRSPGLGDTAMYLCATSRDTGSTGNEQFFGPGTRLTVL.

The genes are TRBV1 and TRBJ2-7; the table's D call of TRBD2 was not tested on the DNA. TRBV1 counts as a pseudogene. The CDR3 has 17 amino acids. CDR3 sequence: CTSSQGGGPPSSYEQYF. The CDR3 region has the DNA TGCACCAGCAGCCAGGGGGGGGGTCCCCCGAGCTCCTACGAGCAGTACTTC.

The V call is TRBV5-6, the J call TRBJ1-1; tentative D call: TRBD1 (5 bases). CDR3 length: 13 amino acids. Trimming took 4 bases from V and 4 from J, leaving 11 bases between them. Germline V gene lookup returns CDR1 SGHDT and CDR2 YYEEEE. CDR3 in DNA: TGTGCCAGCAGCACTCAGGGAAGCACTGAAGCTTTCTTT. Translation: CASSTQGSTEAFF.

V gene TRBV19 combines with J gene TRBJ1-1, with D perhaps TRBD1 (6 bases). Trimming stripped 6 bases from V and 1 base from J, with 15 bases between. Germline V gene sequence: CDR1 LNHDA, CDR2 SQIVND (reference sequence). The CDR3 length is 15 residues. The CDR3 DNA sequence: TGTGCCAGTAGACCCGGGGGGCGGGCGAACACTGAAGCTTTCTTT. This codes for CASRPGGRANTEAFF.

This clone showed up just a few times. The chain uses TRBV3-1 (or the pseudogene TRBV3-2) and TRBJ2-6; tentatively, D is TRBD1 (6 bases). The CDR3 extends over 16 amino acids. V dropped 3 bases and J dropped 3 bases, with 12 bases sitting between them. Per germline, CDR1 LGHDT and CDR2 YNNKEL (reference sequence). The CDR3 protein is CASSQNRVSGANVLTF. DNA of the CDR3: TGTGCCAGCAGCCAGAACAGGGTTAGTGGGGCCAACGTCCTGACTTTC.

This chain connects TRBV6-2 or TRBV6-3 to TRBJ2-7, with D perhaps TRBD1 (6 bases). This CDR3 is 14 amino acids long. V lost 2 bases to trimming and J lost 2 bases, with 10 bases between them. Germline V gene lookup returns CDR1 MNHEY and CDR2 SVGEGT. The CDR3 sequence is CASSYGGLTYEQYF. The CDR3 DNA sequence: TGTGCCAGCAGTTACGGGGGCCTTACCTACGAGCAGTACTTC.

V usage is TRBV5-1 and J usage is TRBJ1-2; D ambiguous. The V end was cut by 4 bases, the J end by 1 base, with 8 bases between. The CDR3 extends over 13 amino acids. Germline V lookup: CDR1 SGHRS, CDR2 YFSETQ. CDR3 sequence: CASSPRINYGYTF. The DNA for the CDR3 is TGCGCCAGCAGCCCGAGGATTAACTATGGCTACACCTTC. Together with reference TRBV5-1 and TRBJ1-2, the CDR3 gives the full variable domain: KAGVTQTPRYLIKTRGQQVTLSCSPISGHRSVSWYQQTPGQGLQFLFEYFSETQRNKGNFPGRFSGRQFSNSRSEMNVSTLELGDSALYLCASSPRINYGYTFGSGTRLTVV.